The present T cell receptor (beta chain) was sequenced within a study of cytomegalovirus exposure and HLA in healthy donors (dated by TCRdb to 2015 to 2018). For the wider study: In an earlier analysis of some 550 of the donors, 276 Gb of sequence data and 117 million unique TCR beta sequences from about 190 million T cells were reported. An early release that covered about 600 HLA-typed donors contained about 300 gigabases of sequencing data and tens of millions of unique TCR sequences. Of the approximately 400 genotyped donors, approximately 81% were placed in the genetic ancestry cluster associated with self-reported Caucasian donors. The study was designed to test whether signatures of past pathogen exposure could be identified by cataloging public T cell receptors. The T cell repertoires of roughly 660 subjects were profiled by immunosequencing and related to cytomegalovirus serostatus. Besides the first cohort of roughly 700 subjects, a separate validation cohort made up of roughly 120 different subjects was used. To predict cytomegalovirus infection status, the study brought together high-throughput TCR immunosequencing, statistical association of individual TCRs with disease status, and machine learning. To study patterns of TCR occurrence, a later analysis re-analyzed previously published TCR beta repertoires from hundreds of donors and added high-resolution HLA genotyping. Rather than using new phenotypic data, the later analysis identified candidate immune exposures from TCR beta sequences and from how often those sequences occurred across donors. To decide whether each TCR beta V gene segment behaved as functional or pseudogenic, an earlier analysis of some 600 of the donors relied on high-throughput TCR beta sequencing. Donor age, sex, ethnicity and CMV serostatus were compiled together with the repertoire data. A later genetic analysis used genome-wide SNP genotypes for about 55% of the 666 donors, treating that subset as a discovery cohort. Every repertoire in the discovery cohort had been generated on one and the same sequencing platform. Class I and class II HLA loci were covered by the typing at four-digit resolution. The number of donors typed differed by locus, with about 629-640 for A, B, C, DRB1 and DQB1, roughly 550 for DQA1, some 570 for DPA1, and some 440 for DPB1. A few DR-DQ haplotypes were treated as single units for association and clustering because of strong linkage in the cohort. Among 300 to 450 genotyped donors of the cohort, an average of about 240,000 unique TCR beta nucleotide sequences were sequenced per donor, roughly 18% of them non-productive. What the study reported, not specific to this receptor: Some IMGT-functional V segments, including TRBV6-2 and TRBV6-3, could not be told apart with the 87-base-pair reads, so those segments were excluded. In vitro tests confirmed that three of the cytomegalovirus-associated TCR beta chains recognize cytomegalovirus antigens. A later analysis found that most CMV-associated TCR beta chains appeared HLA-restricted, with HLA associations seemingly driven largely by CMV exposure. At a false discovery rate of 0.05, a later analysis linked 16,000 or so TCR beta sequences to specific HLA alleles. In a later analysis, HLA-associated TCR beta chains showed more clonal expansion and lower generation probabilities than non-associated chains that were equally common. A later analysis reported that several top co-occurrence clusters appeared linked to parvovirus B19, influenza, CMV and Epstein-Barr virus. A further reported finding was that TCR beta sequences accurately predicted the HLA-A and HLA-B alleles for most subjects in the first cohort. The classifier was reported to diagnose cytomegalovirus status with high specificity and sensitivity in both the original and validation cohorts. A total of 164 TCR beta chains were listed by the study as associated with cytomegalovirus. A cluster of highly shared sequence variants was judged likely to represent a technical artifact of the sequencing pipeline. Strong co-occurrence of HLA alleles, especially DR and DQ, made assigning TCR associations to individual alleles difficult. The cohort was sequenced for TCR beta chains only, and without alpha or paired-chain data the features that could be detected were limited. A later analysis found that TCR association rates varied across HLA loci, with DRB1 alleles showing the most associated TCRs and HLA-C alleles the fewest. Linkage disequilibrium might explain the correlated functional status among segregating V segments, but an unknown experimental factor could not be ruled out. Compared with the approximately 700-donor mean, donors in an Asian-associated ancestry cluster had fewer N-insertions in productive TCRs, according to a later genetic analysis. A later genetic analysis associated a missense DCLRE1C variant with V-gene and J-gene trimming of TCR beta chains, and an independent cohort replicated the association. The authors suggested that the approach could potentially be generalized to other disease states and immunological phenotypes. An earlier analysis of around 540 of the donors showed that most TCR beta V segments appeared in productive rearrangements either about 90% or about 30% of the time, which broadly matched IMGT annotations. Because counts were too low, some 17 rarely observed V segments, including chromosome 9 orphons, were left out of the earlier analysis of 500 to 750 of the donors. Roughly uniform sequencing depth across donors was assumed in presence/absence analyses, although this assumption may not hold. The only immune exposure information available for the cohort was CMV serostatus. Most TCR sequences were observed very rarely across donors, whereas some public TCRs were present in many individuals. Because HLA typing was unavailable for some donors at each locus, only the typed subset was used in association tests.

In total, approximately 610 healthy bone marrow donors made up the cohort. At the time of sampling, all cohort members were nominally healthy, though unrecorded immune exposures were likely present. The donor was CMV seropositive and was included in the group of approximately 300 seropositive cohort members. A peripheral blood sample was collected from each donor, and TCR beta sequencing was performed on peripheral blood mononuclear cells. Genomic DNA extraction from the blood cell samples was performed with the Qiagen DNeasy Blood Extraction Kit. CDR3 length: 16 amino acids, cysteine to phenylalanine. Of all the DNA, just the CDR3 is kept, 48 bases in frame from base 1. V loses 5 bases, J loses 4 bases, and the germline ends lie 21 bases apart. Sequences SNHLY (CDR1) and FYNNEI (CDR2) are obtained from the germline V gene. Remarks on this clone: Its antigen remains unidentified. There are no base qualities to consult, and no much larger clone falls within one base.

Libraries were built with the immunoSEQ multiplex PCR assay. For the multiplex PCR, a mixture combining 60 forward primers for TCR Vbeta segments and 13 reverse primers for TCR Jbeta segments was used. The CDR3 region of rearranged TCR beta genes was amplified from genomic DNA with a multiplex PCR assay. The Illumina HiSeq System was used to sequence the amplified TCR beta libraries as 87-base-pair reads. Per the original workflow: A later analysis tallied 75 million to 85 million unique TCR beta chains across the approximately 670 repertoires, and some 12 million of those chains were shared by two or more donors. Raw reads were error-corrected and collapsed into unique sequences by a nearest-neighbor algorithm in which closely related sequences were merged to remove PCR and sequencing errors. To assign V, D and J gene segments, CDR3 sequences were aligned to IMGT reference sequences. For a sequence to be retained, a match of at least six nucleotides was required to both a V gene segment and a J gene segment. Rearrangements were called productive when the CDR3 lacked stop codons and stayed in frame with V and J; all others were non-productive. Following IMGT convention, CDR3 was defined as the stretch from the second conserved V-encoded cysteine up to the conserved J-encoded phenylalanine. The earlier analysis of 500 to 750 of the donors excluded any sequence lacking an unambiguous match to a single V gene segment. In an earlier analysis of some 590 of the donors, V segments were called functional above 56.7% productive rearrangements and were called segregating when the between-donor standard deviation exceeded 5%. A statistical classification framework was built for diagnosing cytomegalovirus status from the catalog of TCR beta chain sequences. V and J gene assignment, in a later analysis, came from comparing TCR nucleotide sequences with IMGT/GENE-DB human TR gene sequences. Using the TCRdist pipeline, a later analysis assigned CDR3 sequences along with most-parsimonious VDJ recombination scenarios. A later analysis defined each TCR beta chain by its CDR3 amino acid sequence plus V-gene family, and excluded reads lacking a unique V-gene family. A later analysis removed 500 to 600 highly shared, low-generation-probability nucleotide sequences to deal with suspected cross-contamination and a sequencing artifact. In a later analysis, a clonal expansion index for each public chain was calculated from normalized within-repertoire ranks of inferred template counts. In a later analysis, generation probabilities were computed using a VDJ recombination model fitted to out-of-frame rearrangements, and the results were checked against IGoR. In a later analysis, TCR-TCR, TCR-HLA and TCR-CMV co-occurrence was scored with hypergeometric tests, and a repertoire-size bias correction was applied to TCR pairs. To estimate false discovery rates, a later analysis permuted the HLA or CMV assignments 20 times. A later analysis grouped co-occurring TCRs with DBSCAN, adding TCRdist sequence similarity when clustering within HLA-allele-positive subsets. Co-occurrence clustering excluded repertoires with fewer than 30,000 or more than 120,000 public chains, plus five with anomalous nucleotide sharing. The table was pulled from immuneACCESS by TCRdb, which kept in-frame rearrangements only. Such tables lose some clones; where checked, under half of the loss comes from unresolved V genes, and the rest has no known cause. The V and J calls and clone size come from that table; D and trimming were worked out from the DNA. The sample profile shows hundreds of thousands of clones; about three quarters of them were found once. Jointly, the top ten make up roughly 2.5% of the sample.

The sequence is built from TRBV2 and TRBJ2-7; TRBD2 could be the D gene, as 6 bases match. The clonotype originates from a woman aged 55-70 years in good health and CMV-seropositive. Sequencing was performed on PBMCs. The DNA sequence follows: TGTGCCAGCAGTCCAGGGAGAATAGCGGAGGGGTACGAGCAGTACTTC. Translated, it gives CASSPGRIAEGYEQYF.